This entry concerns a single T cell receptor (beta chain). The target antigen is unknown. This entry is derived from a study of STAT5B mutations in CD4+ large granular lymphocyte leukemia. The survey-level immunoSEQ assay was used. Sequencing was performed with immunoSEQ multiplex PCR; in TCRdb, only in-frame clones are kept and a portion is missing. The sample carries over 20,000 clones, 81% recorded once. Study findings and constraints: Data were not HLA-matched across samples.

CDR3 length equals 16 residues. Germline V lookup: CDR1 MDHEN, CDR2 SYDVKM. After removal of 4 bases from V and 1 base from J, the junction contained 8 bases not matched to a gene. Healthy controls were blood donor buffy coats. The V call is TRBV28, the J call TRBJ1-1; 8 bases are a match to TRBD1. The sequence was obtained from a human donor in good health. Source material: CD4+ T cells from blood buffy coats. The CDR3 DNA is TGTGCCAGCAGTTCCCAGCTGGACAGGGCGAACACTGAAGCTTTCTTT. Translation: CASSSQLDRANTEAFF.